Below, 18 T cell receptor beta chains from the same sample are listed, as sequenced in a study of T cells in Graves' hyperthyroidism and ophthalmopathy. Amplification yielded TCR beta CDR3 regions, with RNA transcripts as the source. In the first-round RT-PCR of the TCR CDR3, the HTBI primer set was used. Each CDR3 protein is one row after TCRdb ran MiXCR on the multiplex PCR reads. The sample has under 350,000 distinct CDR3 sequences, over 15% seen once; the top ten hold around 55%. Source material: blood. Receptor source: a woman in her sixties or seventies with Graves' ophthalmopathy.

This clonotype was detected ten times or more. The rearrangement uses TRBV30 and TRBJ1-2; D unclear. Germline V CDR1 and CDR2: GTSNPN, SVGIG (reference sequence). The CDR3 has 13 amino acids. With 0 bases removed from V and 5 bases from J, the gap between germline ends came to 10 bases. As DNA, the CDR3 is TGTGCCTGGAGTGTAAAGGGTGCTTATGGCTACACCTTC. Protein: CAWSVKGAYGYTF.

This clonotype appeared a few times. This chain links TRBV6-2 or TRBV6-3 with TRBJ1-2, with 7 nucleotides matching TRBD1. From germline, CDR1 is MNHEY and CDR2 SVGEGT. V shed 2 bases, J shed 4 bases, and the junction held 4 bases outside the gene matches. The CDR3 consists of 14 residues. This CDR3 is CASSYKGAGYGYTF. CDR3 in DNA: TGTGCCAGCAGTTACAAGGGGGCTGGCTATGGCTACACCTTC.

The rearrangement joins TRBV20-1 to TRBJ2-7, with 8 positions matching TRBD2. CDR3 length: 15 amino acids. Germline V gene sequence: CDR1 DFQATT, CDR2 SNEGSKA (reference sequence). V was pared by 3 bases and J by 4 bases, with 11 bases of the junction left unmatched. DNA of the CDR3: TGCAGTGCTAGTCCGCGGGAGGAAGGGGAGTACGAGCAGTACTTC. Translating it yields CSASPREEGEYEQYF.

The chain combines TRBV19 with TRBJ1-5; D unclear. This CDR3 spans 15 amino acids. CDR1 and CDR2 (germline): LNHDA, SQIVND (reference sequence). The ends were cut back, 1 base at V and 1 base at J, with 8 bases in the middle. CDR3 DNA sequence: TGTGCCAGTAGTATAGTTACACACAGCAATCAGCCCCAGCATTTT. This translates into CASSIVTHSNQPQHF.

The chain uses TRBV12-3 or TRBV12-4 and TRBJ2-2; perhaps D is TRBD1 or TRBD2 (5 bases each). This CDR3 contains 15 residues. V was pared by 6 bases and J by 5 bases, with 16 bases between. The CDR3 loop reads CASSLMAGRTGELFF. CDR3 in DNA: TGTGCCAGCAGCTTAATGGCAGGGAGAACCGGGGAGCTGTTTTTT.

The chain is built from TRBV4-2 and TRBJ1-1; 11 bases align to TRBD1. Trimming took 5 bases from V and 1 from J; bases not matched to a gene: 6. The CDR3 totals 16 residues. CDR1 is LGHNA, CDR2 YNFKEQ, per germline. Here the CDR3 reads CASSKGQGAANTEAFF. In nucleotides, the CDR3 is TGTGCCAGCAGCAAAGGACAGGGGGCAGCGAACACTGAAGCTTTCTTT.

This clonotype was detected ten times or more. The chain links TRBV28 to TRBJ2-7; D might be TRBD1 (7 bases). The CDR3 runs to 15 residues. In germline, CDR1 is MDHEN, CDR2 SYDVKM. Trimming took 3 bases from V and 2 from J, leaving 14 bases between them. The CDR3 region is CASSFSRGVPYEQYF. CDR3 sequence (DNA): TGTGCCAGCAGTTTCTCCAGGGGGGTCCCCTACGAGCAGTACTTC.

This clonotype came up once. The chain's CDR3 is CASSLAGGGANNEQFF. The CDR3 DNA is TGTGCCAGCAGCTTAGCGGGCGGCGGGGCCAACAATGAGCAGTTCTTC. The gene calls are TRBV7-2 and TRBJ2-1, with D possibly TRBD2 on 6 matching bases. There are 16 residues in the CDR3. Germline V lookup: CDR1 SGHTA, CDR2 FQGNSA. The V end was cut by 0 bases, the J end by 5 bases, with 14 bases between.

This clonotype was observed a handful of times. The V gene is TRBV4-3, the J gene TRBJ2-4, with TRBD1 matching over 7 bases. With V trimmed by 1 base and J by 6 bases, 3 bases remained unmatched. This CDR3 is built from 14 residues. The germline gives CDR1 LGHNA, CDR2 YSLEER. In DNA, the CDR3 is TGCGCCAGCAGCCAAGTCAAGGGGGCAAACATTCAGTACTTC. It is translated as CASSQVKGANIQYF.

V is TRBV27 and J is TRBJ2-3; either TRBD1 or TRBD2 may supply D (5 bases each). The V and J ends lost 4 bases and 4 bases respectively, with 9 bases between them. The germline CDR1 and CDR2 sequences are MNHEY and SMNVEV (reference sequence). CDR3 length: 13 amino acids. CDR3 bases: TGTGCCAGCAGTTCACTAGGGGCAGATACGCAGTATTTT. Its translation: CASSSLGADTQYF.

The sample holds a few counts of this clonotype. V is TRBV14 and J is TRBJ1-2; no firm D call. V lost 2 bases and J lost 1, with 8 bases in between. The germline CDR1 and CDR2 sequences are SGHDN and FVKESK. This CDR3 contains 14 residues. The CDR3 loop is CASSQRGSNYGYTF. The CDR3 nucleotides are TGTGCCAGCAGCCAAAGAGGGAGTAACTATGGCTACACCTTC.

The rearrangement joins TRBV18 to TRBJ2-5, with D perhaps given as TRBD1 or TRBD2 (6 bases each). Germline lookup yields CDR1 KGHSH and CDR2 LQKENI. The CDR3 length is 14 residues. V lost 9 bases and J 4 bases, leaving 18 bases between the germline ends. CDR3 sequence: CASRPQGRLETQYF. The CDR3 DNA reads TGTGCCAGTCGACCCCAGGGGAGGTTAGAGACCCAGTACTTC.

This clonotype was seen repeatedly, ten times or more. The chain carries TRBV7-6 and TRBJ2-1; D is undetermined. The V gene lost 1 base and the J gene lost 7 bases, with 8 bases spanning the gap. Looked up from germline, CDR1 is SGHVS and CDR2 is FNYEAQ. The CDR3 has 13 residues. CDR3 region: CASSLVAENEQFF. CDR3 nucleotide sequence: TGTGCCAGCAGCTTAGTTGCAGAAAATGAGCAGTTCTTC.

About this clonotype: A read error may produce the germline difference seen at one junction end. The chain has TRBV19 and TRBJ2-3; D is unclear. CDR3 length: 14 amino acids. CDR1 and CDR2 (germline): LNHDA, SQIVND (reference sequence). The CDR3 DNA reads as TGTGCCAGTAGTCGGACCGGGCCCCCAGATGCGCAGTATTTT. Residues: CASSRTGPPDAQYF. The full variable domain, its missing parts supplied by reference TRBV19 and TRBJ2-3, is DGGITQSPKYLFRKEGQNVTLSCEQNLNHDAMYWYRQDPGQGLRLIYYSQIVNDFQKGDIAEGYSVSREKKESFPLTVTSAQKNPTAFYLCASSRTGPPDAQYFGPGTRLTVL.

The table lists this clonotype with many counts. This chain uses TRBV2 with TRBJ2-7; 8 nucleotides agree with TRBD1. Germline V gene lookup returns CDR1 SNHLY and CDR2 FYNNEI. J lost 6 bases, V lost 8 bases, and 15 bases had no gene match. The CDR3 is made up of 15 amino acids. CDR3 nucleotide sequence: TGTGCCAGCTCGACGGGACAGGCAGGACTGGGCGAGCAGTACTTC. Amino acids: CASSTGQAGLGEQYF.

This clonotype was detected ten times or more. The chain uses TRBV3-1 and TRBJ1-2; the D gene is possibly TRBD1 (5 bases). This CDR3 comprises 15 residues. Per germline, CDR1 LGHDT and CDR2 YNNKEL (reference sequence). Trimming cost V 2 bases and J 4 bases, with 14 bases left between them. In nucleotides, the CDR3 is TGTGCCAGCAGCCAACGTGGACCCCAGGGCTATGGCTACACCTTC. Its protein is CASSQRGPQGYGYTF.

V and J are TRBV19 and TRBJ1-5; maybe TRBD1 (5 bases). Germline V lookup: CDR1 LNHDA, CDR2 SQIVND (reference sequence). Trimming stripped 7 bases from V and 2 bases from J, with 12 bases between. The CDR3 totals 14 residues. CDR3 DNA: TGTGCCAGTAAGGGGCAGGGTGGCAATCAGCCCCAGCATTTT. Its translation: CASKGQGGNQPQHF.

This clonotype was counted ten times or more. This chain uses TRBV5-1 with TRBJ2-2; D possibly corresponds to TRBD1 (6 bases). CDR1 is SGHRS and CDR2 is YFSETQ in the germline V gene. The CDR3 runs to 14 residues. The ends were cut back, 5 bases at V and 5 bases at J, with 13 bases in the middle. The CDR3 bases are TGCGCCAGCAGTCCCGAGAGGGGGACCGGGGAGCTGTTTTTT. It translates to CASSPERGTGELFF. The entire variable domain, with the rest obtained from reference TRBV5-1 and TRBJ2-2, is as follows: KAGVTQTPRYLIKTRGQQVTLSCSPISGHRSVSWYQQTPGQGLQFLFEYFSETQRNKGNFPGRFSGRQFSNSRSEMNVSTLELGDSALYLCASSPERGTGELFFGEGSRLTVL.